Each of the 21 T cell receptor beta chains below was sequenced from the same sample in a study of radiotherapy plus CTLA-4 blockade in lung cancer. Clones were sequenced by immunoSEQ multiplex PCR, and TCRdb holds only the in-frame ones, with some missing. The sample has tens of thousands of clones; 60% to 85% are singletons. The sample consisted of peripheral blood, taken from a patient treated with radiotherapy plus ipilimumab. Receptors originate from a human donor with non-small cell lung cancer who had a partial response to radiotherapy plus ipilimumab. Some clones in this sample may be carry-over from other donors' samples.

J is TRBJ2-3 and V is TRBV19; possibly TRBD2 for D (5 bases). Germline V gives CDR1 LNHDA, CDR2 SQIVND (reference sequence). This CDR3 comprises 15 residues. The V end lost 9 bases, the J end lost 2 bases, and 18 bases lay between the germline ends. CDR3 in DNA: TGTGCCAGCCGGATAACTAGTTACCTCACAGATACGCAGTATTTT. Its protein product is CASRITSYLTDTQYF.

This sequence joins TRBV21-1 and TRBJ2-7; the table's D gene call, TRBD2, was not cross checked with the DNA. TRBV21-1 is a recognized pseudogene. The CDR3 extends over 14 amino acids. The CDR3: CASSDLAGEGEQYF. The CDR3 coding sequence is TGTGCCAGCAGCGATCTAGCGGGAGAGGGCGAGCAGTACTTC.

The CDR3: CASSFRQAETQYF. Here the CDR3 DNA reads TGTGCCAGCAGCTTCCGACAGGCGGAGACCCAGTACTTC. The genes are TRBV7-2 and TRBJ2-5; maybe TRBD1 (6 bases). CDR1 and CDR2 from the germline V gene are SGHTA and FQGNSA. The V end was cut by 3 bases, the J end by 5 bases, with 10 bases between. The CDR3 contains 13 residues.

The rearrangement links TRBV7-9 to TRBJ2-7, with TRBD1 matching over 8 bases. Germline loops: CDR1 SEHNR, CDR2 FQNEAQ (reference sequence). Trimming cost V 5 bases and J 3 bases; bases outside gene matches: 6. The CDR3 runs to 14 residues. This CDR3 reads CASSPQTGGYEQYF. CDR3 in DNA: TGTGCCAGCAGCCCCCAAACAGGGGGCTACGAGCAGTACTTC.

A remark on this clone: The same CDR3 is also encoded by other DNA sequences in this sample. This chain connects TRBV28 to TRBJ1-5, with D unresolved. The CDR3 is 11 residues long. Deletions cut 6 bases from V and 4 bases from J, with 4 bases between. In germline, CDR1 is MDHEN, CDR2 SYDVKM. This CDR3 is CASSLNQPQHF. CDR3 coding DNA: TGTGCCAGCAGCTTGAATCAGCCCCAGCATTTT.

This clone appeared a single time. The chain links TRBV6-1 to TRBJ1-5; 8 bases fit TRBD1. Trimming took 2 bases from V and 16 from J; bases not matched to a gene: 7. The CDR3 spans 12 residues. Germline-derived CDR1 and CDR2 are MNHNS and SASEGT. The CDR3 DNA sequence: TGTGCCAGCAGTGAAAGACCAGGGGGCCAACATTTT. Residues: CASSERPGGQHF.

This clone appeared a few times. The chain recombines TRBV6-5 with TRBJ2-7; maybe TRBD2 (6 bases). V was pared by 0 bases and J by 2 bases, with 11 bases between. CDR1 is MNHEY, CDR2 SVGAGI, per germline. The CDR3 runs 15 residues. CDR3 residues: CASSYSASATYEQYF. CDR3 coding DNA: TGTGCCAGCAGTTACTCGGCTAGCGCGACCTACGAGCAGTACTTC.

The V call is TRBV18, the J call TRBJ2-7; 7 nucleotides agree with TRBD1. The germline V gene has CDR1 KGHSH and CDR2 LQKENI. Trimming cost V 4 bases and J 2 bases; bases outside gene matches: 5. The CDR3 loop spans 14 amino acids. The CDR3 sequence: CASSRDRDPYEQYF. CDR3 nucleotides: TGTGCCAGCTCACGAGACAGGGATCCCTACGAGCAGTACTTC.

CDR3 in DNA: TGTGCCAGCAGCTTAGCCCGGAGGAACACTGAAGCTTTCTTT. It encodes CASSLARRNTEAFF. The chain combines TRBV11-2 with TRBJ1-1; unclear D gene. V lost 1 base and J lost 1, with 7 bases in between. The germline gives CDR1 SGHAT, CDR2 FQNNGV. CDR3 length: 14 residues.

The chain recombines TRBV13 with TRBJ1-2; no clear D gene. Germline CDR1 reads PRHDT; CDR2 reads FYEKMQ (reference sequence). There are 14 residues in the CDR3. With 4 bases removed from V and 5 bases from J, the gap between germline ends came to 14 bases. The CDR3 DNA sequence: TGTGCCAGCAGCTCCTTTCGGGGATCTTATGGCTACACCTTC. Its translation: CASSSFRGSYGYTF. Variable domain in full (rest from reference TRBV13 and TRBJ1-2): AAGVIQSPRHLIKEKRETATLKCYPIPRHDTVYWYQQGPGQDPQFLISFYEKMQSDKGSIPDRFSAQQFSDYHSELNMSSLELGDSALYFCASSSFRGSYGYTFGSGTRLTVV.

The V gene is TRBV7-8, the J gene TRBJ1-5; 9 positions match TRBD1. The V gene's germline CDR1 is SGHVS and CDR2 FQNEAQ. V dropped 2 bases and J dropped 2; count of bases not matched to a gene: 10. CDR3 length: 18 amino acids. CDR3 sequence: CASSLSENRGLRNQPQHF. The CDR3 DNA reads TGTGCCAGCAGCTTATCCGAAAACAGGGGGCTTCGCAATCAGCCCCAGCATTTT.

The CDR3 DNA reads TGTGCCAGCAGCCCCAGACTAGCGGGGGCCACCGGGGAGCTGTTTTTT. As protein: CASSPRLAGATGELFF. The chain couples TRBV9 to TRBJ2-2; 12 bases are shared with TRBD2. This CDR3 has 16 residues. The germline V gene has CDR1 SGDLS and CDR2 YYNGEE. V gave up 4 bases and J gave up 4 bases; unmatched junction bases: 5. The entire variable domain, with the rest obtained from reference TRBV9 and TRBJ2-2, is as follows: DSGVTQTPKHLITATGQRVTLRCSPRSGDLSVYWYQQSLDQGLQFLIQYYNGEERAKGNILERFSAQQFPDLHSELNLSSLELGDSALYFCASSPRLAGATGELFFGEGSRLTVL.

This chain's CDR3 is CASRGTGYEQYF. The CDR3 region has the DNA TGTGCCAGCAGAGGGACAGGGTACGAGCAGTACTTC. The chain uses TRBV5-4 and TRBJ2-7; TRBD1 matches 9 bases. The germline gives CDR1 SGHNT, CDR2 YYREEE (reference sequence). CDR3 length: 12 residues. V dropped 5 bases and J dropped 4; count of bases not matched to a gene: 1. The full variable domain, with the rest looked up from reference TRBV5-4 and TRBJ2-7, is ETGVTQSPTHLIKTRGQQVTLRCSSQSGHNTVSWYQQALGQGPQFIFQYYREEENGRGNFPPRFSGLQFPNYSSELNVNALELDDSALYLCASRGTGYEQYFGPGTRLTVT.

Ten or more counts support this clone. This CDR3 reads CASSEANRDQPQHF. The CDR3 bases are TGTGCCAGCAGTGAAGCTAACAGGGATCAGCCCCAGCATTTT. The rearrangement joins TRBV2 to TRBJ1-5; the D gene is possibly TRBD1 (6 bases). The CDR3 loop spans 14 amino acids. In germline, CDR1 is SNHLY, CDR2 FYNNEI. Between the trimmed V and J ends, which lost 0 bases and 5 bases, there was a span of 8 bases.

The V and J genes are TRBV11-2 and TRBJ2-3; D may be TRBD2 (5 bases). Between the trimmed V and J ends, which lost 5 bases and 0 bases, there was a span of 18 bases. Germline V gives CDR1 SGHAT, CDR2 FQNNGV. The length of the CDR3 is 17 residues. In DNA, the CDR3 is TGTGCCAGCAGCCCCCGCGGGCTGGCAACTAGCACAGATACGCAGTATTTT. It codes for CASSPRGLATSTDTQYF. Combining the CDR3 with reference TRBV11-2 and TRBJ2-3 gives the whole variable domain EAGVAQSPRYKIIEKRQSVAFWCNPISGHATLYWYQQILGQGPKLLIQFQNNGVVDDSQLPKDRFSAERLKGVDSTLKIQPAKLEDSAVYLCASSPRGLATSTDTQYFGPGTRLTVL.

V usage is TRBV5-1 and J usage is TRBJ2-3; no definite D call. Germline-derived CDR1 and CDR2 are SGHRS and YFSETQ. V lost 3 bases and J lost 0, with 11 bases in between. The CDR3 has 15 residues. CDR3 loop: CASSSLSVSTDTQYF. The CDR3 DNA reads TGCGCCAGCAGCTCCCTCTCCGTGAGCACAGATACGCAGTATTTT. Looking up the rest from reference TRBV5-1 and TRBJ2-3 gives the full variable domain: KAGVTQTPRYLIKTRGQQVTLSCSPISGHRSVSWYQQTPGQGLQFLFEYFSETQRNKGNFPGRFSGRQFSNSRSEMNVSTLELGDSALYLCASSSLSVSTDTQYFGPGTRLTVL.

V usage is TRBV27 and J usage is TRBJ2-3; 13 bases map to TRBD2. Per the germline V gene, CDR1 is MNHEY and CDR2 is SMNVEV (reference sequence). This CDR3 region has 18 residues. J was trimmed by 1 base and V by 9 bases; bases with no gene match: 13. The CDR3 DNA sequence: TGTGCCAGTCGTGTCCGACTAGCGGGGGGTGTAGGCACAGATACGCAGTATTTT. It translates to CASRVRLAGGVGTDTQYF.

The rearrangement joins TRBV7-7 to TRBJ2-1; 14 bases are a match to TRBD2. From germline, CDR1 is SSHAT and CDR2 FNYEAQ (reference sequence). V shed 6 bases and J 7 bases; nucleotides not matched to a gene: 5. The CDR3 is made up of 15 amino acids. The CDR3 protein is CASSPGLAGGNEQFF. CDR3 sequence (DNA): TGTGCCAGCAGTCCTGGACTAGCGGGAGGAAATGAGCAGTTCTTC.

This clone was picked up a small number of times. The genes are TRBV28 and TRBJ1-4, with 8 bases aligning to TRBD1. V trimming: 3 bases; J trimming: 11 bases; junction bases outside the gene matches: 5. Germline CDR1 reads MDHEN; CDR2 reads SYDVKM. This CDR3 spans 13 amino acids. CDR3 DNA sequence: TGTGCCAGCAGTTTCGGACAGGGACGGAAACTGTTTTTT. Protein: CASSFGQGRKLFF.

This chain connects TRBV11-2 to TRBJ1-1; D may be TRBD1 (6 bases). Germline values: CDR1 SGHAT, CDR2 FQNNGV. Between the trimmed V and J ends, which lost 5 bases and 4 bases, there was a span of 11 bases. This CDR3 is 13 amino acids long. The CDR3 nucleotides read TGTGCCAGCAGCCAAGGGGGAAGCACTGAAGCTTTCTTT. Translating gives CASSQGGSTEAFF.

This clone occurred a few times. The chain is built from TRBV19 and TRBJ1-3; TRBD1 might be the D (6 bases). Germline CDR1 LNHDA, CDR2 SQIVND (reference sequence). This CDR3 region has 16 residues. Trimming took off 6 bases at V and 0 bases at J, with 15 bases between the two ends. CDR3 region: CASSTPWTASGNTIYF. CDR3 DNA: TGTGCCAGTAGCACTCCGTGGACAGCCTCTGGAAACACCATATATTTT.